Given below is one T cell receptor beta chain in context. Time point of the sample: patch test 1, 2 weeks after DPC sensitization. The treatment here: therapeutic diphenylcyclopropenone sensitization with weekly scalp DPC. Each CDR3 protein is one row after TCRdb ran MiXCR on the RACE reads. This table has some 110,000 distinct CDR3 sequences, around 10% appearing once. V was clipped by 2 bases and J by 6 bases; unmatched bases: 10. Germline V gene data show CDR1 as LGHDT and CDR2 as YNNKEL (reference sequence). This CDR3 is 16 amino acids long. The data are from a study of human T cells and chemical hapten exposure. The overall study: An approximately 2 cm by approximately 2 cm inner upper arm patch received 2% DPC for sensitization.

This TCR derives from a woman in her fifties or sixties with alopecia areata. Some clones in this sample may be carry-over from other donors' samples. Sequences were derived from whole blood, sampled in connection with sensitization to the hapten diphenylcyclopropenone (DPC). This chain connects TRBV3-1 to TRBJ1-1; 9 bases agree with TRBD1. Here the CDR3 reads CASSQSWDRVKSEAFF. The DNA of the CDR3 is TGTGCCAGCAGCCAATCCTGGGACAGGGTCAAGTCTGAAGCTTTCTTT.